Sequencing of this T cell receptor (beta chain) was carried out in a study of T cells in Graves' hyperthyroidism and ophthalmopathy. The overall study: Peripheral blood was acquired at first diagnosis, ahead of any therapy whatsoever.

Points from the study as a whole: Also found in blood were most expanded thyroid clonotypes above 0.001. Ophthalmopathy, which appeared later, was predicted by the model a median about 6 months before onset.

Germline CDR1 SGHDN, CDR2 FVKESK. There are 16 residues in the CDR3. Trimming cost V 3 bases and J 2 bases; bases outside gene matches: 9. Note on this clonotype: Its antigen is undetermined.

Template material for amplifying TCR beta CDR3 regions consisted of RNA transcripts. HTBI primers were used for first-round RT-PCR of the TCR CDR3. Using its own MiXCR run on the multiplex PCR reads, TCRdb lists one record per CDR3 protein. The sample consists of about 250,000 distinct CDR3 sequences, approximately 24% of them appearing once. Fresh peripheral blood, less than 11 ml of it, supplied the PBMCs. The sequence was obtained from a woman aged 40 to 55 with Graves' ophthalmopathy. V and J are TRBV14 and TRBJ2-5; 7 bases are a match to TRBD2. The material sequenced was blood. In nucleotides, the CDR3 is TGTGCCAGCAGCCAGCAGCTACGAGCGGGACAAGAGACCCAGTACTTC. Amino acids: CASSQQLRAGQETQYF.